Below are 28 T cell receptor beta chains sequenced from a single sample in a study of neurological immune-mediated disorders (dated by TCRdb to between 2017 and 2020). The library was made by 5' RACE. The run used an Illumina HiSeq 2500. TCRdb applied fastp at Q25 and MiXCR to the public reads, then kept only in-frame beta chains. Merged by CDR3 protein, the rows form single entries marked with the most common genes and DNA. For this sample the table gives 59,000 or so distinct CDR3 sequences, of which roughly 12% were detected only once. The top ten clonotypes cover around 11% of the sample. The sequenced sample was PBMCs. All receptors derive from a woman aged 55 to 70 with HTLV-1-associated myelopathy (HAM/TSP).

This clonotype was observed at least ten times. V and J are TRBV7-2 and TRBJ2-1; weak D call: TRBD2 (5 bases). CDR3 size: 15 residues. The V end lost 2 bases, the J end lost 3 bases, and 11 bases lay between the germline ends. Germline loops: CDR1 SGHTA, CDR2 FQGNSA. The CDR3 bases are TGTGCCAGCAGCTTATCATCGGGAAGCTACAATGAGCAGTTCTTC. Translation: CASSLSSGSYNEQFF.

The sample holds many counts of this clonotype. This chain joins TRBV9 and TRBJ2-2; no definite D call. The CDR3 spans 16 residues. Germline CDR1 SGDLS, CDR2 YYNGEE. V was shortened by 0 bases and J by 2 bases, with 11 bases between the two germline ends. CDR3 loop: CASSVESTDNTGELFF. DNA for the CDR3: TGTGCCAGCAGCGTAGAGAGTACGGATAACACCGGGGAGCTGTTTTTT.

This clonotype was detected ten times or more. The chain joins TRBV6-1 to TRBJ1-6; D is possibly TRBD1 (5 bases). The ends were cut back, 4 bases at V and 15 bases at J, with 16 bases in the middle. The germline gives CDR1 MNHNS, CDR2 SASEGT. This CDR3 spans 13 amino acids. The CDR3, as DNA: TGTGCCAGCAGTGGGGACCGCGATTACTACCTCCACTTT. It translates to CASSGDRDYYLHF.

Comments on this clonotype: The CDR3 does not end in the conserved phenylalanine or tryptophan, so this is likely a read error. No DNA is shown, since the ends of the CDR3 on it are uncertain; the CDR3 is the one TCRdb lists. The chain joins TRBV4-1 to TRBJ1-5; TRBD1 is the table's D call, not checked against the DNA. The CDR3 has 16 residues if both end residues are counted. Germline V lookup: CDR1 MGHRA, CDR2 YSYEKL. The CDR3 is CASSQEYRGGNQPQDL.

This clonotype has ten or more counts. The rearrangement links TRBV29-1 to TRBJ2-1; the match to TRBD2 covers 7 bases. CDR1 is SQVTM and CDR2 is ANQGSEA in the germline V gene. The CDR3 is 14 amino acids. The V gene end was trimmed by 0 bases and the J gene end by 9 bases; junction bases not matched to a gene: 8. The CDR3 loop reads CSVEDRGGPREQFF. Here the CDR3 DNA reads TGCAGCGTTGAAGATCGGGGAGGGCCTCGTGAGCAGTTCTTC.

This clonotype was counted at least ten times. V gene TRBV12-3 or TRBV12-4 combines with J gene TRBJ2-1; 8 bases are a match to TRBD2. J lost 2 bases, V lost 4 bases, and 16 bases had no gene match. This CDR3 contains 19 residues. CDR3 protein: CASSSRVAGTILTYNEQFF. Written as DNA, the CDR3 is TGTGCCAGCAGTTCCAGGGTAGCGGGGACTATATTAACCTACAATGAGCAGTTCTTC.

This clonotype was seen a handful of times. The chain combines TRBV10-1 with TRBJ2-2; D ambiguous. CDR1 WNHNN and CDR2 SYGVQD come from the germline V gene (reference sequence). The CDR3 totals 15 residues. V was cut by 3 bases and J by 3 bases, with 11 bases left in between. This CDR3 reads CASSDLGSDTGELFF. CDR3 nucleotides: TGCGCCAGCAGTGATTTAGGGTCCGACACCGGGGAGCTGTTTTTT.

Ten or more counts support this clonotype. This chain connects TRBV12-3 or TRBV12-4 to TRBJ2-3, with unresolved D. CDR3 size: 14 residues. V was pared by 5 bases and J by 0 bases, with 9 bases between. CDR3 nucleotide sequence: TGTGCCAGCAGTCCCCGTGGTAGCACAGATACGCAGTATTTT. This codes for CASSPRGSTDTQYF.

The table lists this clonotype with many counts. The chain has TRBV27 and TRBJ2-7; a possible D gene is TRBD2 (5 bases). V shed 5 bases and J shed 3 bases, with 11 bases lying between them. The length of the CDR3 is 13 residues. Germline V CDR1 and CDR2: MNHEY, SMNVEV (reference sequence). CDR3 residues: CASSRGGSYEQYF. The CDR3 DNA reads TGTGCCAGCAGTCGGGGTGGGAGCTACGAGCAGTACTTC.

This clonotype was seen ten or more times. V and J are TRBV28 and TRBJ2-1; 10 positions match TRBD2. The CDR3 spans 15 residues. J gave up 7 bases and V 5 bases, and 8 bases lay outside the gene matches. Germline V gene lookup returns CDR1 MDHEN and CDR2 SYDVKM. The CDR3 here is CASSAAGGRVNEQFF. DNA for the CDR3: TGTGCCAGCAGTGCAGCGGGAGGGCGGGTGAATGAGCAGTTCTTC.

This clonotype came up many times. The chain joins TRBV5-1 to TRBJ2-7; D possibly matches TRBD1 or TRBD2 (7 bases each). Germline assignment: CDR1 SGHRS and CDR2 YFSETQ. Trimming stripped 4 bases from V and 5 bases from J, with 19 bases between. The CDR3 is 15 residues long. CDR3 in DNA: TGCGCCAGCAGCCGTAACGGACTAGGGGGCGACGAGCAGTACTTC. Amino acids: CASSRNGLGGDEQYF.

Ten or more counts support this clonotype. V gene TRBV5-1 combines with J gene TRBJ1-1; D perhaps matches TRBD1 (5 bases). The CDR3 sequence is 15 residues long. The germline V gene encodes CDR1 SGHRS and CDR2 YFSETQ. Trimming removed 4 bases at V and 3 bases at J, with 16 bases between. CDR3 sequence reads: CASSNGQVPYTEAFF. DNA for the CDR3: TGCGCCAGCAGCAATGGACAAGTACCGTACACTGAAGCTTTCTTT. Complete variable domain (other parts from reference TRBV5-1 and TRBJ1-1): KAGVTQTPRYLIKTRGQQVTLSCSPISGHRSVSWYQQTPGQGLQFLFEYFSETQRNKGNFPGRFSGRQFSNSRSEMNVSTLELGDSALYLCASSNGQVPYTEAFFGQGTRLTVV.

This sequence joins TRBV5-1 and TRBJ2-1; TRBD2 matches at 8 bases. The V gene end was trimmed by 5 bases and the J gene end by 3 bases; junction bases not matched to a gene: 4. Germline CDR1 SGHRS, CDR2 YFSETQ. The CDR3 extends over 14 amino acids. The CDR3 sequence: CASRELADYNEQFF. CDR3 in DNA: TGCGCCAGCAGAGAACTAGCGGACTACAATGAGCAGTTCTTC.

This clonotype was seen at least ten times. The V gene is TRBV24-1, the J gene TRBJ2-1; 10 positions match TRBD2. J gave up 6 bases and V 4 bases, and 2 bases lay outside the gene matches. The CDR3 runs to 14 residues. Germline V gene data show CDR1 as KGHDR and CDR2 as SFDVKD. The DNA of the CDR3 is TGTGCCACCAGTGAAGCGGGAGGGGGCAATGAGCAGTTCTTC. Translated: CATSEAGGGNEQFF.

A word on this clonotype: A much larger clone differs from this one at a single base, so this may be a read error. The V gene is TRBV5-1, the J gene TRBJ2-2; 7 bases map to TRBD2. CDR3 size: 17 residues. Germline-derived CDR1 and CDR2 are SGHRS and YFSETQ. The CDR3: CASSLRPAGTNTGELLF. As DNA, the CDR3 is TGCGCCAGCAGCTTACGTCCAGCGGGAACGAACACCGGGGAGCTGCTTTTT.

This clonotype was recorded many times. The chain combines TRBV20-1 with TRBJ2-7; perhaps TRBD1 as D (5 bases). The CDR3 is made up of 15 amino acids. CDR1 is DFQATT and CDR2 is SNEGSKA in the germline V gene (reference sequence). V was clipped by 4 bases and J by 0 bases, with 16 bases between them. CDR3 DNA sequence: TGCAGTGCTATCGCCGCCGGACAAGCCTCCTACGAGCAGTACTTC. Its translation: CSAIAAGQASYEQYF.

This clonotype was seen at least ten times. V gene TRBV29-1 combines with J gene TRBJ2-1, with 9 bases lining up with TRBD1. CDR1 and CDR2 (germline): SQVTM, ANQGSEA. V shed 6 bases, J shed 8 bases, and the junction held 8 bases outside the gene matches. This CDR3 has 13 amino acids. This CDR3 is CSVTRDRVDEQFF. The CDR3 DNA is TGCAGCGTCACCCGGGACAGGGTCGATGAGCAGTTCTTC.

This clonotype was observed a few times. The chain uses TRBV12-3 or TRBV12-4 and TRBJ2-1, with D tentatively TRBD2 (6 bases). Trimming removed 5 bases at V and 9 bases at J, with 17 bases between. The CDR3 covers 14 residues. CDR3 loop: CASSEARGMGEQFF. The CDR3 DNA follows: TGTGCCAGCAGTGAGGCGCGGGGTATGGGTGAGCAGTTCTTC.

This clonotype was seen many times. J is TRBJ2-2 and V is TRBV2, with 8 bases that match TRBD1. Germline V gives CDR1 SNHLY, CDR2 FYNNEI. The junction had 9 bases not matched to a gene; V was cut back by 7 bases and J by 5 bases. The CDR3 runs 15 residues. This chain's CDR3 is CASISGQVGTGELFF. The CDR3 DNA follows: TGTGCCAGCATATCGGGACAGGTCGGAACCGGGGAGCTGTTTTTT.

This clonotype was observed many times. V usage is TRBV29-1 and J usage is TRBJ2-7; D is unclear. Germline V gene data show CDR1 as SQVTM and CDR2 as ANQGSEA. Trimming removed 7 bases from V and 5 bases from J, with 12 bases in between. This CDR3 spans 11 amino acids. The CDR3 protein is CSAQFSHEQYF. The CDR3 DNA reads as TGCAGCGCACAATTTTCCCACGAGCAGTACTTC.

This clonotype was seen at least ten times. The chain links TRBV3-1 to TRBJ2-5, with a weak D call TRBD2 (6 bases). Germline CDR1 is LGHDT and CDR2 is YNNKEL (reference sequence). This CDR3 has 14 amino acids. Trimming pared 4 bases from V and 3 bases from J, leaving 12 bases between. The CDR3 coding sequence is TGTGCCAGCAGCCCCCGGGAGTGGGAAGAGACCCAGTACTTC. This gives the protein CASSPREWEETQYF.

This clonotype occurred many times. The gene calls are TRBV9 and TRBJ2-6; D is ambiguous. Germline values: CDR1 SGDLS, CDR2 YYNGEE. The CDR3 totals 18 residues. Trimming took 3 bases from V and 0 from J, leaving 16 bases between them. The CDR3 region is CASSAKIDIASGANVLTF. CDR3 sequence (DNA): TGTGCCAGCAGCGCCAAGATCGACATCGCCTCTGGGGCCAACGTCCTGACTTTC.

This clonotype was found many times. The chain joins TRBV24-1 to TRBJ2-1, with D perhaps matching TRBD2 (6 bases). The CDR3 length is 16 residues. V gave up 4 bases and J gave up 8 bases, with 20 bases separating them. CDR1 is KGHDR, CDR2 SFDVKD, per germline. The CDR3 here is CATSEGGFGGYYEQFF. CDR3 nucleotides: TGTGCCACCAGTGAGGGGGGATTTGGCGGGTATTATGAGCAGTTCTTC.

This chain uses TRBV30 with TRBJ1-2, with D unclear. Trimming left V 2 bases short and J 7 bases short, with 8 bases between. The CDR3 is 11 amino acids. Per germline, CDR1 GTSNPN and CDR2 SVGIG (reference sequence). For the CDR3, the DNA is TGTGCCTGGAGTAACCCGGGTGGCTACACCTTC. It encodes CAWSNPGGYTF.

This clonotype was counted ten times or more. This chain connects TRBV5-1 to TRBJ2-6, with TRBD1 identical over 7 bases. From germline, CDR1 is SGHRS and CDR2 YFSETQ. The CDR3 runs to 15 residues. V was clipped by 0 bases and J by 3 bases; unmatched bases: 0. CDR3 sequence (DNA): TGCGCCAGCAGCTTGGACAGGGGTGGGGCCAACGTCCTGACTTTC. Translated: CASSLDRGGANVLTF.

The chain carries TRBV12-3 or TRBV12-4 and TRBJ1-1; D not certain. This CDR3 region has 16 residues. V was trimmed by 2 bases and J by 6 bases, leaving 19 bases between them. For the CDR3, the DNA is TGTGCCAGCAGTTTACAGTTTACGGATCGGTTACCTGAAGCTTTCTTT. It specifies CASSLQFTDRLPEAFF.

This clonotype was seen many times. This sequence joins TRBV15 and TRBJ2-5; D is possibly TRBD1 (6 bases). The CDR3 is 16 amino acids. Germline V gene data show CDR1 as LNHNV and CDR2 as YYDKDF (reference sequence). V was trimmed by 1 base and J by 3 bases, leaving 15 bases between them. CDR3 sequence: CATSRANTGKEETQYF. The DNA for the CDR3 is TGTGCCACCAGCAGAGCTAACACAGGGAAGGAAGAGACCCAGTACTTC.

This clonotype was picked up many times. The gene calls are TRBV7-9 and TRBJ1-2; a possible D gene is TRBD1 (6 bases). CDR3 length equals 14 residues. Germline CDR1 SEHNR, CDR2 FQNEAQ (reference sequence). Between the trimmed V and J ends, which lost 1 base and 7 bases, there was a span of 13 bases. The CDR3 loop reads CASSLGYPGVGYTF. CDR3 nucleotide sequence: TGTGCCAGCAGCTTAGGGTATCCAGGGGTTGGCTACACCTTC.